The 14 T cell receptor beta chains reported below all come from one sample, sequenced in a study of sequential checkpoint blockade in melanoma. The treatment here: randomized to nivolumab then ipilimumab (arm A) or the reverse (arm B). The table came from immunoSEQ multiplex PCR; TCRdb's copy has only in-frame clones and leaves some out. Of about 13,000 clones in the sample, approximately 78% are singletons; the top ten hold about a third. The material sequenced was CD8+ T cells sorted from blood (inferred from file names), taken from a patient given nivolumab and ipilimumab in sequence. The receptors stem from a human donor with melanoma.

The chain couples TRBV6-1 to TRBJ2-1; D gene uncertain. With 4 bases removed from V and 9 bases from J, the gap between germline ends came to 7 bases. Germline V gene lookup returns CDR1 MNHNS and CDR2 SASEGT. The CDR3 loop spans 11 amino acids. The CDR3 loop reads CASSASVEQFF. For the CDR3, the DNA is TGTGCCAGCAGTGCGAGCGTTGAGCAGTTCTTC.

CDR3 sequence: CASSTGQELGNEQYF. CDR3 nucleotide sequence: TGTGCCAGCAGCACCGGACAGGAGTTAGGGAACGAGCAGTACTTC. The chain links TRBV5-5 to TRBJ2-7; 7 bases agree with TRBD1. This CDR3 contains 15 residues. From germline, CDR1 is SGHKS and CDR2 YYEKEE (reference sequence). The V segment lost 4 bases and the J segment 5 bases; nucleotides outside the gene matches: 12.

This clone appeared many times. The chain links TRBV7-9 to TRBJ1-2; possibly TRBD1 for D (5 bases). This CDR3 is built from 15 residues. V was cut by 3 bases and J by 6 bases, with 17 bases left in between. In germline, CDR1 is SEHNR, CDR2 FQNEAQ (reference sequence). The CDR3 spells CASSLIQDTLHGYTF. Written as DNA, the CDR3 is TGTGCCAGCAGCTTGATACAGGACACCCTGCATGGCTACACCTTC.

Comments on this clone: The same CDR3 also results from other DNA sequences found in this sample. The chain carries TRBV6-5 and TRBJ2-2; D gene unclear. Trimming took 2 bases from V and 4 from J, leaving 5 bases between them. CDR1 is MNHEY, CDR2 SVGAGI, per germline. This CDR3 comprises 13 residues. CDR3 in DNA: TGTGCCAGCAGTTACCGTCCCACCGGGGAGCTGTTTTTT. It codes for CASSYRPTGELFF.

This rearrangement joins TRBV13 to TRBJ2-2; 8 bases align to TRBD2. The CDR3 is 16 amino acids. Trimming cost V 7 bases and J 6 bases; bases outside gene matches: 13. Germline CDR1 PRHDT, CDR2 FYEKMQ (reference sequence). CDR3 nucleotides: TGTGCCAGCAACAGCGGGAGAGGGGGGTACGCCGGGGAGCTGTTTTTT. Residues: CASNSGRGGYAGELFF.

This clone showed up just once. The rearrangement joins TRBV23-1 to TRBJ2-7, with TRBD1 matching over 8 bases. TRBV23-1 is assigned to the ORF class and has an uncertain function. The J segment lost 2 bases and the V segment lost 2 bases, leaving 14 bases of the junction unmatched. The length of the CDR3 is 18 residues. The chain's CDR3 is CASSQLDRVDLPTYEQYF. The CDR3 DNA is TGCGCCAGCAGTCAACTGGACAGGGTAGACCTCCCCACCTACGAGCAGTACTTC.

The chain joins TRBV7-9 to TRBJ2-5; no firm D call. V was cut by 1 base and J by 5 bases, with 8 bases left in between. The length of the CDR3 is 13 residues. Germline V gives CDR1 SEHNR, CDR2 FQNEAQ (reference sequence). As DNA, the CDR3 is TGTGCCAGCAGCTTAGATTCCCCGGAGACCCAGTACTTC. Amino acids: CASSLDSPETQYF.

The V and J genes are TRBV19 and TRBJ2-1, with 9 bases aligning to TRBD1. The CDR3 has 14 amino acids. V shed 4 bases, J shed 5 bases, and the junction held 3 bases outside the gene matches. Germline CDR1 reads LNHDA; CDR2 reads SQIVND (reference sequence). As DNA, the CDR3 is TGTGCCAGTAGTAGACAGGGGGGGAACAATGAGCAGTTCTTC. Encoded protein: CASSRQGGNNEQFF.

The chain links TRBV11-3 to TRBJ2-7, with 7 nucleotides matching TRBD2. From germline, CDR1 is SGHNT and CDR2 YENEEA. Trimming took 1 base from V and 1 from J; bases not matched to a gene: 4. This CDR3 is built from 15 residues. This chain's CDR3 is CASSLGGGISYEQYF. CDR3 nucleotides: TGTGCCAGCAGCTTAGGGGGGGGGATATCCTACGAGCAGTACTTC. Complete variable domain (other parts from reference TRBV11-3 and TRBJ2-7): EAGVVQSPRYKIIEKKQPVAFWCNPISGHNTLYWYLQNLGQGPELLIRYENEEAVDDSQLPKDRFSAERLKGVDSTLKIQPAELGDSAVYLCASSLGGGISYEQYFGPGTRLTVT.

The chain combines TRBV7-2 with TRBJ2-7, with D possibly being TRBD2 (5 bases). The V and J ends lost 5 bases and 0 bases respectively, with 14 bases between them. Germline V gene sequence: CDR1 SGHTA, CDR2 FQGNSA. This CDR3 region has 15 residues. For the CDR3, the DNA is TGTGCCAGCAGCCCCGGACTGGCTAGCTCCTACGAGCAGTACTTC. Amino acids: CASSPGLASSYEQYF. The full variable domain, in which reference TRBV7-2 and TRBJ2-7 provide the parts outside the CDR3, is GAGVSQSPSNKVTEKGKDVELRCDPISGHTALYWYRQSLGQGLEFLIYFQGNSAPDKSGLPSDRFSAERTGGSVSTLTIQRTQQEDSAVYLCASSPGLASSYEQYFGPGTRLTVT.

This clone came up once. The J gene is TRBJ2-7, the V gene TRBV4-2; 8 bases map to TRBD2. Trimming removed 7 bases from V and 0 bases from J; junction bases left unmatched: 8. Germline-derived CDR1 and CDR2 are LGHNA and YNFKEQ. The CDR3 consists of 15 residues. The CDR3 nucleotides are TGTGCCAGCACCGCTGGCGGGGGGAGCTCCTACGAGCAGTACTTC. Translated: CASTAGGGSSYEQYF.

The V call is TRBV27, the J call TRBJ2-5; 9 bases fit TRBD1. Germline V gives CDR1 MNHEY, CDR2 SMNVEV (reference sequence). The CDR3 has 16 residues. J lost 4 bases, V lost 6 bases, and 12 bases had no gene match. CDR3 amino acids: CASSPTGGLVRETQYF. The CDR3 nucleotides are TGTGCCAGCAGCCCGACAGGGGGACTGGTGCGAGAGACCCAGTACTTC.

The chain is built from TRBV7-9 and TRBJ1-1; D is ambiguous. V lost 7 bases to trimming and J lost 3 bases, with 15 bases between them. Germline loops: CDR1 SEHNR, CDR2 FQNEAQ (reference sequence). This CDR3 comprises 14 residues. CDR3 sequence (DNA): TGTGCCAGCACCCCCCGGAGTTACGACACTGAAGCTTTCTTT. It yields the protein CASTPRSYDTEAFF. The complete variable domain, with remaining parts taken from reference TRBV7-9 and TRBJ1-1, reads DTGVSQNPRHKITKRGQNVTFRCDPISEHNRLYWYRQTLGQGPEFLTYFQNEAQLEKSRLLSDRFSAERPKGSFSTLEIQRTEQGDSAMYLCASTPRSYDTEAFFGQGTRLTVV.

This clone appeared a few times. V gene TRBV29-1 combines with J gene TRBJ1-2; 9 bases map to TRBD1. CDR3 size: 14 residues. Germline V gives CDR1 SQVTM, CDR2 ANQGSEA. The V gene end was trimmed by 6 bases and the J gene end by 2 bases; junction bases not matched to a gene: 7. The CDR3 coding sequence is TGCAGCGTCCCTGGGACAGGGAGAAACTATGGCTACACCTTC. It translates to CSVPGTGRNYGYTF.